One and the same sample provided the 20 T cell receptor beta chains below, sequenced in a study of blood T cell repertoires in COVID-19. Sequencing used immunoSEQ multiplex PCR; TCRdb keeps in-frame clones, though not all of them. The sample has some 190,000 clones, 84% seen once. The sample taken for sequencing was PBMCs or T cells enriched from blood (not recorded which). The receptors were gathered from a woman in her twenties or thirties who had been exposed to COVID-19.

This chain links TRBV9 with TRBJ1-4; maybe TRBD1 (5 bases). Looked up from germline, CDR1 is SGDLS and CDR2 is YYNGEE. CDR3 length equals 16 residues. Trimming took 3 bases from V and 6 from J, leaving 18 bases between them. The CDR3 sequence is CASSAFPGLGDEKLFF. CDR3 bases: TGTGCCAGCAGCGCCTTTCCGGGACTTGGAGATGAAAAACTGTTTTTT.

This chain joins TRBV11-2 and TRBJ1-2; no definite D call. The CDR3 runs 8 residues. With 7 bases removed from V and 11 bases from J, the gap between germline ends came to 5 bases. The germline V gene encodes CDR1 SGHAT and CDR2 FQNNGV. The CDR3 region has the DNA TGTGCCAGCAACCTATACACCTTC. It encodes CASNLYTF.

The gene calls are TRBV30 and TRBJ2-7; 7 bases align to TRBD1. Germline-derived CDR1 and CDR2 are GTSNPN and SVGIG (reference sequence). The V and J ends lost 4 bases and 0 bases, in that order; junction bases with no gene match: 6. This CDR3 contains 14 residues. The CDR3 DNA is TGTGCCTGGACCGATGGGACAGTCTCCTACGAGCAGTACTTC. Its translation: CAWTDGTVSYEQYF.

This clone was observed a few times. The rearrangement links TRBV9 to TRBJ1-6, with 7 positions matching TRBD1. The germline V gene encodes CDR1 SGDLS and CDR2 YYNGEE. The junction had 13 bases not matched to a gene; V was cut back by 0 bases and J by 7 bases. The CDR3 length is 18 residues. The CDR3 DNA is TGTGCCAGCAGCGTAGGGACGGCACCCTTACAGGGGAATTCACCCCTCCACTTT. Encoded protein: CASSVGTAPLQGNSPLHF.

The rearrangement joins TRBV5-4 to TRBJ2-7; TRBD1 agrees at 9 bases. The ends lost 3 bases at V and 4 bases at J; junction bases unmatched: 5. Germline V gives CDR1 SGHNT, CDR2 YYREEE (reference sequence). The CDR3 extends over 14 amino acids. The CDR3 nucleotides read TGTGCCAGCAGCTGGGGGACAGGGTTTTACGAGCAGTACTTC. Protein product: CASSWGTGFYEQYF.

The chain employs TRBV5-1 and TRBJ1-5; TRBD1 matches 9 bases. V dropped 3 bases and J dropped 4; count of bases not matched to a gene: 5. From germline, CDR1 is SGHRS and CDR2 YFSETQ. This CDR3 spans 15 amino acids. The CDR3, as DNA: TGCGCCAGCAGCTCGGGACAGGGCGGGAATCAGCCCCAGCATTTT. Translation: CASSSGQGGNQPQHF.

This chain joins TRBV6-5 and TRBJ2-6, with D possibly matching TRBD1 (6 bases). The germline V gene encodes CDR1 MNHEY and CDR2 SVGAGI. The germline V and J ends were trimmed by 10 bases and 0 bases, with 13 bases remaining between them. The CDR3 loop spans 15 amino acids. CDR3 coding DNA: TGTGCCACCTCGACAGGTTCCTCTGGGGCCAACGTCCTGACTTTC. Protein: CATSTGSSGANVLTF.

The CDR3 DNA reads TGCGCCAGCAGCTTGGTCGTCGACAGCCCCTACGAGCAGTACTTC. This codes for CASSLVVDSPYEQYF. The chain employs TRBV5-1 and TRBJ2-7, with D perhaps TRBD1 (5 bases). The CDR3 totals 15 residues. The V gene lost 0 bases and the J gene lost 2 bases, with 12 bases spanning the gap. The germline gives CDR1 SGHRS, CDR2 YFSETQ.

V gene TRBV6-5 combines with J gene TRBJ1-5, with D tentatively TRBD1 (5 bases). The CDR3 has 12 residues. CDR1 MNHEY and CDR2 SVGAGI come from the germline V gene. The V end was cut by 7 bases, the J end by 5 bases, with 9 bases between. The CDR3 DNA reads as TGTGCCAGCAAAGGGGTGGATCAGCCCCAGCATTTT. This sequence encodes CASKGVDQPQHF.

The genes are TRBV7-9 and TRBJ2-7; D perhaps matches TRBD1 (7 bases). Deletions cut 6 bases from V and 3 bases from J, with 18 bases between. From germline, CDR1 is SEHNR and CDR2 FQNEAQ (reference sequence). The CDR3 extends over 15 amino acids. This chain's CDR3 is CASRGMRDSLYEQYF. CDR3 nucleotide sequence: TGTGCCAGCAGGGGTATGCGGGACAGTCTCTACGAGCAGTACTTC.

The V gene is TRBV7-9, the J gene TRBJ2-1; TRBD2 matches at 9 bases. The germline V gene encodes CDR1 SEHNR and CDR2 FQNEAQ (reference sequence). The V segment lost 1 base and the J segment 8 bases; nucleotides outside the gene matches: 3. The CDR3 spans 14 residues. CDR3 bases: TGTGCCAGCAGCTTAGTGGGACTAGCCCATGAGCAGTTCTTC. The encoded protein is CASSLVGLAHEQFF.

The J gene is TRBJ2-4, the V gene TRBV9; D is perhaps TRBD1 (5 bases). CDR3 length: 11 amino acids. With 5 bases removed from V and 8 bases from J, the gap between germline ends came to 8 bases. Germline CDR1 reads SGDLS; CDR2 reads YYNGEE. The CDR3 region has the DNA TGTGCCAGCAGTAGGGGCGACATTCAGTACTTC. It translates to CASSRGDIQYF.

The V call is TRBV19, the J call TRBJ1-5; unclear D gene. Between the trimmed V and J ends, which lost 1 base and 4 bases, there was a span of 2 bases. Germline assignment: CDR1 LNHDA and CDR2 SQIVND (reference sequence). The CDR3 spans 12 residues. For the CDR3, the DNA is TGTGCCAGTAGTATAGTAAATCAGCCCCAGCATTTT. Protein: CASSIVNQPQHF.

The chain couples TRBV5-8 to TRBJ2-7; TRBD1 might be the D (6 bases). The CDR3 runs to 14 residues. V lost 2 bases to trimming and J lost 5 bases, with 14 bases between them. CDR1 SGHTS and CDR2 YDEGEE come from the germline V gene. CDR3 sequence (DNA): TGTGCCAGCAGCTTCGCAGGGGCGCGGAACGAGCAGTACTTC. It encodes CASSFAGARNEQYF.

The chain couples TRBV4-1 to TRBJ1-2, with 8 bases aligning to TRBD1. Germline assignment: CDR1 MGHRA and CDR2 YSYEKL. The CDR3 contains 15 residues. V lost 0 bases and J lost 4; bases outside the gene matches: 4. CDR3: CASSQDWTGSYGYTF. Written as DNA, the CDR3 is TGCGCCAGCAGCCAAGATTGGACAGGGAGCTATGGCTACACCTTC.

This sequence joins TRBV9 and TRBJ1-2; 7 bases are a match to TRBD1. The V and J ends lost 4 bases and 1 base, in that order; junction bases with no gene match: 7. Germline V gene lookup returns CDR1 SGDLS and CDR2 YYNGEE. The CDR3 covers 15 residues. The CDR3 is CASSPRGILNYGYTF. The CDR3 nucleotides are TGTGCCAGCAGCCCCAGGGGGATCCTTAACTATGGCTACACCTTC.

The chain carries TRBV13 and TRBJ2-7, with D maybe TRBD2 (5 bases). The CDR3 sequence is 15 residues long. Germline values: CDR1 PRHDT, CDR2 FYEKMQ (reference sequence). V lost 1 base, J lost 0 bases, and 10 bases lay in between. The CDR3 is CASSLVEGFSYEQYF. Here the CDR3 DNA reads TGTGCCAGCAGCTTAGTAGAGGGTTTCTCCTACGAGCAGTACTTC.

The chain recombines TRBV7-8 with TRBJ2-3, with 13 positions matching TRBD2. Germline lookup yields CDR1 SGHVS and CDR2 FQNEAQ. Trimming took 6 bases from V and 2 from J; bases not matched to a gene: 5. The CDR3 is 16 amino acids. The DNA for the CDR3 is TGTGCCAGCAGTTCGGGACTAGCGGGGCACACAGATACGCAGTATTTT. This gives the protein CASSSGLAGHTDTQYF.

The rearrangement links TRBV9 to TRBJ2-7, with 9 bases fitting TRBD2. The J segment lost 6 bases and the V segment lost 4 bases, leaving 11 bases of the junction unmatched. This CDR3 region has 15 residues. Germline-derived CDR1 and CDR2 are SGDLS and YYNGEE. The CDR3 protein is CASSSKAGGQVEQYF. The DNA for the CDR3 is TGTGCCAGCAGCTCAAAAGCGGGGGGCCAAGTCGAGCAGTACTTC.

The rearrangement links TRBV6-5 to TRBJ1-2; no reliable D call. CDR1 MNHEY and CDR2 SVGAGI come from the germline V gene. The CDR3 has 12 residues. Trimming removed 8 bases at V and 4 bases at J, with 11 bases between. The CDR3 DNA reads as TGTGCCAGCTACCCTGGCAGCTATGGCTACACCTTC. This codes for CASYPGSYGYTF.